One sample yielded the 10 T cell receptor beta chains listed below, sequenced in a study of blood T cell repertoires in COVID-19. The repertoire was sequenced with immunoSEQ multiplex PCR; TCRdb's copy has only in-frame clones and lacks some. The sample records approximately 15,000 clones, about 85% being singletons. Sample: peripheral blood. Every receptor here comes from a human donor in a cohort sampled during active COVID-19.

This chain links TRBV9 with TRBJ2-5, with 11 bases aligning to TRBD1. V gave up 6 bases and J gave up 2 bases; unmatched junction bases: 12. Germline CDR1 reads SGDLS; CDR2 reads YYNGEE. The CDR3 sequence is 17 residues long. In DNA form, the CDR3 reads TGTGCCAGCAACGGACAGACGGACAGGGGGCTACAAGAGACCCAGTACTTC. This gives the protein CASNGQTDRGLQETQYF.

This clone was picked up one time. This sequence joins TRBV10-1 and TRBJ2-5; a possible D gene is TRBD1 (6 bases). The V and J ends lost 3 bases and 3 bases respectively, with 11 bases between them. Germline assignment: CDR1 WNHNN and CDR2 SYGVQD (reference sequence). This CDR3 contains 14 residues. Here the CDR3 reads CASSDIQGEETQYF. The CDR3 nucleotides are TGCGCCAGCAGTGATATACAGGGTGAAGAGACCCAGTACTTC.

This clone was observed a single time. V usage is TRBV4-2 and J usage is TRBJ1-3; 7 bases align to TRBD1. CDR3 length: 15 amino acids. Unmatched junction bases numbered 4, after V lost 2 bases and J lost 3 bases. Germline V gene lookup returns CDR1 LGHNA and CDR2 YNFKEQ. The DNA for the CDR3 is TGTGCCAGCAGCCAAACCGACAGGGTTGGAAACACCATATATTTT. Residues: CASSQTDRVGNTIYF.

The rearrangement links TRBV11-2 to TRBJ2-5; 14 nucleotides agree with TRBD2. The CDR3 totals 16 residues. V lost 3 bases, J lost 5 bases, and 5 bases stayed unmatched. CDR1 and CDR2 (germline): SGHAT, FQNNGV. The CDR3 sequence is CASSLLTSGRGETQYF. The DNA of the CDR3 is TGTGCCAGCAGCTTGTTGACTAGCGGGAGGGGGGAGACCCAGTACTTC.

The chain joins TRBV5-4 to TRBJ2-1; 7 positions agree with TRBD2. The CDR3 is made up of 13 amino acids. CDR1 is SGHNT, CDR2 YYREEE, per germline (reference sequence). V gave up 7 bases and J gave up 4 bases; unmatched junction bases: 5. The CDR3 sequence is CASWGGRYNEQFF. CDR3 DNA sequence: TGTGCCAGCTGGGGGGGACGGTACAATGAGCAGTTCTTC. The entire variable domain, with the rest obtained from reference TRBV5-4 and TRBJ2-1, is as follows: ETGVTQSPTHLIKTRGQQVTLRCSSQSGHNTVSWYQQALGQGPQFIFQYYREEENGRGNFPPRFSGLQFPNYSSELNVNALELDDSALYLCASWGGRYNEQFFGPGTRLTVL.

V and J are TRBV9 and TRBJ2-3, with 7 bases aligning to TRBD1. The junction had 4 bases not matched to a gene; V was cut back by 0 bases and J by 0 bases. Germline V gene sequence: CDR1 SGDLS, CDR2 YYNGEE. The CDR3 runs 16 residues. The CDR3 protein is CASSVGEQGSTDTQYF. The DNA of the CDR3 is TGTGCCAGCAGCGTAGGGGAACAGGGGAGCACAGATACGCAGTATTTT.

This chain links TRBV19 with TRBJ2-1; 8 nucleotides align to TRBD2. The CDR3 totals 15 residues. Germline V lookup: CDR1 LNHDA, CDR2 SQIVND (reference sequence). V lost 4 bases, J lost 4 bases, and 6 bases stayed unmatched. The CDR3 DNA reads as TGTGCCAGTAGTACGCCCGCGGGAGGATACAATGAGCAGTTCTTC. Residues: CASSTPAGGYNEQFF.

The V and J genes are TRBV6-4 and TRBJ2-1, with 10 bases that match TRBD1. This CDR3 is built from 14 residues. Germline values: CDR1 MRHNA, CDR2 SNTAGT. V trimming: 8 bases; J trimming: 6 bases; junction bases outside the gene matches: 7. The CDR3 DNA sequence: TGTGCCAGCTCCGGGACAGGGGACACCAATGAGCAGTTCTTC. This gives the protein CASSGTGDTNEQFF.

This chain joins TRBV29-1 and TRBJ2-5, with D tentatively TRBD1 (5 bases). The CDR3 is 13 residues long. Trimming pared 6 bases from V and 1 base from J, leaving 12 bases between. Germline V CDR1 and CDR2: SQVTM, ANQGSEA. CDR3 nucleotide sequence: TGCAGCGTGAGGCAGGGCGTCCAAGAGACCCAGTACTTC. Protein sequence: CSVRQGVQETQYF.

This clone has just a few counts. This chain uses TRBV30 with TRBJ2-1; D is unclear. The CDR3 covers 11 residues. V lost 5 bases and J 3 bases, leaving 5 bases between the germline ends. Germline loops: CDR1 GTSNPN, CDR2 SVGIG (reference sequence). The CDR3 DNA sequence: TGTGCCTGGGCTTACTACAATGAGCAGTTCTTC. This codes for CAWAYYNEQFF. Drawing the rest from reference TRBV30 and TRBJ2-1, the complete variable domain is SQTIHQWPATLVQPVGSPLSLECTVEGTSNPNLYWYRQAAGRGLQLLFYSVGIGQISSEVPQNLSASRPQDRQFILSSKKLLLSDSGFYLCAWAYYNEQFFGPGTRLTVL.